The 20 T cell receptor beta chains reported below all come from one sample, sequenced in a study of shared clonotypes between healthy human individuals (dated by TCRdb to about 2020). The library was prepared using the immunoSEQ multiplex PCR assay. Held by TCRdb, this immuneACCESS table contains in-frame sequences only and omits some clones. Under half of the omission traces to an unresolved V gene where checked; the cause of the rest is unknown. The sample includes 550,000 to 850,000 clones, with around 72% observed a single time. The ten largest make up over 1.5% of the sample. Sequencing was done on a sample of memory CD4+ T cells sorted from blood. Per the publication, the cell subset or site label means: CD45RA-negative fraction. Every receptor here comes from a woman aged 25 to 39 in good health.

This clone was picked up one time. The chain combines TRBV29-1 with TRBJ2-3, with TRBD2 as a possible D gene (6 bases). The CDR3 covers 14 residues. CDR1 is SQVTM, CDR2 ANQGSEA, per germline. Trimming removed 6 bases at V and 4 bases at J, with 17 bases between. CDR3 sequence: CSVGYGGEADTQYF. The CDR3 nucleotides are TGCAGCGTAGGTTACGGGGGAGAAGCAGATACGCAGTATTTT.

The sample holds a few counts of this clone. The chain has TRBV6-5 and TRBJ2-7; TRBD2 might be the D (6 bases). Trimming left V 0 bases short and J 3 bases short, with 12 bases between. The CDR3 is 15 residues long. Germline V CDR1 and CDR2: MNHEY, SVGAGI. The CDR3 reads CASSYSGGWGYEQYF. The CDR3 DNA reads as TGTGCCAGCAGTTACTCCGGGGGTTGGGGCTACGAGCAGTACTTC.

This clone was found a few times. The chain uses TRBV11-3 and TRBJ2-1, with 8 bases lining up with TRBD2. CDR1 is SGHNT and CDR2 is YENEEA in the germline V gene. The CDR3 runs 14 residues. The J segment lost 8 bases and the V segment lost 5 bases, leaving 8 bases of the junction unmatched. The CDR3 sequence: CASSPGTSDHEQFF. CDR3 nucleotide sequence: TGTGCCAGCAGCCCCGGGACTAGTGACCATGAGCAGTTCTTC.

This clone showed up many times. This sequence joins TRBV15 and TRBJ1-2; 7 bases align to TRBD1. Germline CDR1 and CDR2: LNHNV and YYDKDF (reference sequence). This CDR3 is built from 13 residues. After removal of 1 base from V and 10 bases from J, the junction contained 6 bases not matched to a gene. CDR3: CATSRGTGPPYTF. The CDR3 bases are TGTGCCACCAGCAGAGGGACAGGTCCGCCCTACACCTTC. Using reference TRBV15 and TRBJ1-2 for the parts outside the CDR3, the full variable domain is DAMVIQNPRYQVTQFGKPVTLSCSQTLNHNVMYWYQQKSSQAPKLLFHYYDKDFNNEADTPDNFQSRRPNTSFCFLDIRSPGLGDTAMYLCATSRGTGPPYTFGSGTRLTVV.

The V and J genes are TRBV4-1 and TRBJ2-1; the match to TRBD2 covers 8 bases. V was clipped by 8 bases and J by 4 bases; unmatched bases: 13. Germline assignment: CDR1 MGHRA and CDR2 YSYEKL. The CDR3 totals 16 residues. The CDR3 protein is CASESLAGGFYNEQFF. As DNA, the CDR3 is TGCGCCAGCGAATCCTTGGCGGGAGGATTTTACAATGAGCAGTTCTTC.

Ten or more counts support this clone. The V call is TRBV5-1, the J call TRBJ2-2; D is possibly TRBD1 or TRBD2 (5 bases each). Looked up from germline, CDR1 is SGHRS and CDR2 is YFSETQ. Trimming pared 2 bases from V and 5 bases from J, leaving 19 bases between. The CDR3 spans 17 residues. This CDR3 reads CASSFPRGAELTGELFF. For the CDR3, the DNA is TGCGCCAGCAGCTTTCCGAGGGGCGCTGAACTGACCGGGGAGCTGTTTTTT.

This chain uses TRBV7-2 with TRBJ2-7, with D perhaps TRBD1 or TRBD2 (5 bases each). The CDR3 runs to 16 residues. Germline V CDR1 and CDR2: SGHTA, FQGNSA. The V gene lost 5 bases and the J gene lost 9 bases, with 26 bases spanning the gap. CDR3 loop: CASSLGPGPPDAGQYF. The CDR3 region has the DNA TGTGCCAGCAGCCTAGGGCCGGGACCTCCCGACGCAGGGCAGTACTTC.

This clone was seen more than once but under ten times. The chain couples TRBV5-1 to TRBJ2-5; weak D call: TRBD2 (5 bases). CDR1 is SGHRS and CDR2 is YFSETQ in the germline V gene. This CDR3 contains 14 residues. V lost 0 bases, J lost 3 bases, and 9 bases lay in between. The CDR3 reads CASSLDEGEETQYF. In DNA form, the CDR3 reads TGCGCCAGCAGCTTGGACGAGGGAGAAGAGACCCAGTACTTC.

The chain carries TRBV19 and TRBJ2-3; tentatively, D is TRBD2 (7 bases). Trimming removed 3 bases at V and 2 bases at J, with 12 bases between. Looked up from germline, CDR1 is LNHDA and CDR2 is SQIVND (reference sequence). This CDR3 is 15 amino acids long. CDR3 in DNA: TGTGCCAGTAGTATGGGGGGGGCCTCCACAGATACGCAGTATTTT. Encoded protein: CASSMGGASTDTQYF.

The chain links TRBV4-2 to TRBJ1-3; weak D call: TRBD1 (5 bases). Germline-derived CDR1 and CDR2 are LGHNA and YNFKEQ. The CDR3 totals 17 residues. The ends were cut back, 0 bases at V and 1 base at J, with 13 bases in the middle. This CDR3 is CASSQDGRGASGNTIYF. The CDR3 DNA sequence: TGTGCCAGCAGCCAAGATGGTAGAGGGGCTTCTGGAAACACCATATATTTT.

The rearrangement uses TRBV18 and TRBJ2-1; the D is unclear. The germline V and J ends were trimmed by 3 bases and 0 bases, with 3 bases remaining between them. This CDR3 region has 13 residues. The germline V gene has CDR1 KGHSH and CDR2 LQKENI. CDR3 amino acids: CASSPSSYNEQFF. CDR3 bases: TGTGCCAGCTCACCCAGCTCCTACAATGAGCAGTTCTTC.

In DNA form, the CDR3 reads TGTGCCAGTAGTAATCGGGCGGTGTATGGCTACACCTTC. Encoded protein: CASSNRAVYGYTF. The V gene is TRBV19, the J gene TRBJ1-2; D gene uncertain. The germline CDR1 and CDR2 sequences are LNHDA and SQIVND (reference sequence). The germline V and J ends were trimmed by 4 bases and 5 bases, with 11 bases remaining between them. The CDR3 runs to 13 residues.

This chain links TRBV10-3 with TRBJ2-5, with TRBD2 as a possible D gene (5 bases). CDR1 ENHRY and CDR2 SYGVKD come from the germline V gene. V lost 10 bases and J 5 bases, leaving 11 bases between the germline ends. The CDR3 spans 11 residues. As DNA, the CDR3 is TGTGCCACGCGGGTTCAGGAGACCCAGTACTTC. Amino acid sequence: CATRVQETQYF.

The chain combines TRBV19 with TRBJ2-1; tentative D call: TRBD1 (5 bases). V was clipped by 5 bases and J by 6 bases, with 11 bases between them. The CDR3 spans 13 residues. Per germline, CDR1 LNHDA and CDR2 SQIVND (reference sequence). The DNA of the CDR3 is TGTGCCAGTAGTTTTCAGGGCGGCAATGAGCAGTTCTTC. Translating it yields CASSFQGGNEQFF.

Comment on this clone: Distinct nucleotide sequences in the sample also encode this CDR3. CDR3 bases: TGTGCCAGCAGTCGGGCTAGCTACGAGCAGTACTTC. Translating it yields CASSRASYEQYF. The chain joins TRBV2 to TRBJ2-7; unclear D gene. Germline V lookup: CDR1 SNHLY, CDR2 FYNNEI. The CDR3 totals 12 residues. Trimming removed 5 bases at V and 3 bases at J, with 8 bases between.

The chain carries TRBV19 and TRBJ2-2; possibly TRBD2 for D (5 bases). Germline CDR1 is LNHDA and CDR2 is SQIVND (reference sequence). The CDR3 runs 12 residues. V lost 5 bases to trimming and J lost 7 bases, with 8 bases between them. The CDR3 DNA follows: TGTGCCAGTAGTCGGGATAGCGGGGAGCTGTTTTTT. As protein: CASSRDSGELFF.

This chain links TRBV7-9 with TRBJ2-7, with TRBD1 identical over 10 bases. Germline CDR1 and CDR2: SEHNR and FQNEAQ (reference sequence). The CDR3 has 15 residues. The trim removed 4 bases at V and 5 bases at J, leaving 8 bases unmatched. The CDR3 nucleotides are TGTGCCAGCAGCTCGGGACAGGGGAGAACCCACGAGCAGTACTTC. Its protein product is CASSSGQGRTHEQYF.

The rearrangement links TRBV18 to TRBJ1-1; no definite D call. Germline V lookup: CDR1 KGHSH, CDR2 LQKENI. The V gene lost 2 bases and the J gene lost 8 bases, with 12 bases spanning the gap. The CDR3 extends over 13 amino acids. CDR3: CASSPDQALEAFF. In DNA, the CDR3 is TGTGCCAGCTCACCAGATCAGGCCCTAGAAGCTTTCTTT.

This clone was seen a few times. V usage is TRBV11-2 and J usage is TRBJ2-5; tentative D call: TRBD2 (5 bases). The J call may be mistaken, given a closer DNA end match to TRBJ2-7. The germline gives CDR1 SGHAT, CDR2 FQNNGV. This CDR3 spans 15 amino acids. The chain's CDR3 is CASSRGRHGTYEQYF. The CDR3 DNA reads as TGTGCCAGCAGCCGGGGTAGACACGGGACCTACGAGCAGTACTTC.

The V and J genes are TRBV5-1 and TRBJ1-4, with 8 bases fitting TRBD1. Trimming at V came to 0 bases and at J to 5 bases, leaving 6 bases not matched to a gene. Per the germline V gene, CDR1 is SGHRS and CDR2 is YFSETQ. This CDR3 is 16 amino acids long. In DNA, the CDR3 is TGCGCCAGCAGCTTGGCAGGGGGCGGGATAAATGAAAAACTGTTTTTT. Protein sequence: CASSLAGGGINEKLFF. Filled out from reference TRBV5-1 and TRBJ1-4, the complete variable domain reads KAGVTQTPRYLIKTRGQQVTLSCSPISGHRSVSWYQQTPGQGLQFLFEYFSETQRNKGNFPGRFSGRQFSNSRSEMNVSTLELGDSALYLCASSLAGGGINEKLFFGSGTQLSVL.